The source of this T cell receptor beta chain is a study of T cell changes during pregnancy in multiple sclerosis (dated by TCRdb to the late 2010s). For context, the study as a whole: In women with multiple sclerosis, the researchers looked at how the T cell repertoire shifted as pregnancy progressed.

From the cysteine up to the phenylalanine, the CDR3 has a length of 15 residues. This entry keeps only the CDR3 DNA: 45 bases, framed from base 1. Between the V and J ends, shortened by 2 bases and 2 bases respectively, the junction contains 9 bases. CDR1 LNHDA and CDR2 SQIVND were looked up in the germline V gene (reference sequence). Details on this clone: What this receptor recognizes is not known. No base-level quality is on record; no much larger clone is a single base apart.

The method was the immunoSEQ multiplex PCR assay. Not all clones reach the TCRdb copy of this immuneACCESS table, which keeps in-frame sequences only. Checked studies attribute under half of the gap to unresolved V genes and leave the rest unexplained. The sample table holds roughly 40,000 clones, of which about nine tenths were seen once. The ten top clones hold 0.43% of the sample. This receptor was obtained from a female donor with multiple sclerosis, enrolled in a pregnancy study. Here the sequenced sample was CD4+ T cells from peripheral blood mononuclear cells, taken in the third trimester of pregnancy. The rearranged segments are TRBV19 and TRBJ1-4; too little of a D gene remains to name it. In nucleotide form, the sequence is TGTGCCAGTAGTATAAATATCGGGACTAATGAAAAACTGTTTTTT. Its translation is CASSINIGTNEKLFF. With the portions outside the CDR3 filled from the reference TRBV19 and TRBJ1-4 genes, the complete variable region becomes DGGITQSPKYLFRKEGQNVTLSCEQNLNHDAMYWYRQDPGQGLRLIYYSQIVNDFQKGDIAEGYSVSREKKESFPLTVTSAQKNPTAFYLCASSINIGTNEKLFFGSGTQLSVL.